These 31 T cell receptor beta chains originate from one sample sequenced in a study of tumour-infiltrating T cells in Burkitt lymphoma. The repertoire was sequenced with immunoSEQ multiplex PCR; TCRdb's copy has only in-frame clones and lacks some. The sample includes 15,000 to 20,000 clones, approximately 80% of them seen just once. The material sequenced was tumor tissue. All receptors come from a human donor with diffuse large B-cell lymphoma.

V is TRBV10-3 and J is TRBJ1-2; 8 nucleotides match TRBD1. V lost 4 bases and J lost 6; bases outside the gene matches: 4. CDR3 length: 13 amino acids. CDR1 ENHRY and CDR2 SYGVKD come from the germline V gene. CDR3 protein: CAISVDREDGYTF. Here the CDR3 DNA reads TGTGCCATCAGTGTGGACAGGGAAGATGGCTACACCTTC.

The chain employs TRBV7-9 and TRBJ1-5; no clear D. V shed 3 bases and J shed 2 bases, with 5 bases lying between them. The germline V gene encodes CDR1 SEHNR and CDR2 FQNEAQ (reference sequence). The length of the CDR3 is 13 residues. The CDR3 sequence is CASSFKGNQPQHF. For the CDR3, the DNA is TGTGCCAGCAGCTTTAAGGGCAATCAGCCCCAGCATTTT.

The chain uses TRBV19 and TRBJ2-3; the match to TRBD1 covers 7 bases. From germline, CDR1 is LNHDA and CDR2 SQIVND (reference sequence). The CDR3 loop spans 14 amino acids. With V trimmed by 6 bases and J by 2 bases, 5 bases remained unmatched. The DNA for the CDR3 is TGTGCCAGTAGAAGACAGGGACACACAGATACGCAGTATTTT. This gives the protein CASRRQGHTDTQYF.

The genes are TRBV7-9 and TRBJ2-3, with 10 positions matching TRBD2. Germline trimming cut 5 bases from V and 3 bases from J; bases unmatched to any gene: 5. Germline V lookup: CDR1 SEHNR, CDR2 FQNEAQ (reference sequence). The CDR3 covers 15 residues. This CDR3 reads CASSHQAGGTDTQYF. The CDR3 DNA sequence: TGTGCCAGCAGCCACCAAGCGGGAGGGACAGATACGCAGTATTTT.

The gene calls are TRBV5-1 and TRBJ1-1; D is unresolved. The CDR3 runs to 13 residues. Deletions cut 0 bases from V and 6 bases from J, with 9 bases between. Germline CDR1 SGHRS, CDR2 YFSETQ. CDR3: CASSLDGLAEAFF. The CDR3 DNA follows: TGCGCCAGCAGCTTGGACGGTCTGGCTGAAGCTTTCTTT. Based on the CDR3 plus reference TRBV5-1 and TRBJ1-1, the full variable domain is KAGVTQTPRYLIKTRGQQVTLSCSPISGHRSVSWYQQTPGQGLQFLFEYFSETQRNKGNFPGRFSGRQFSNSRSEMNVSTLELGDSALYLCASSLDGLAEAFFGQGTRLTVV.

In this sample, this clone turned up a few times. The chain employs TRBV5-1 and TRBJ2-3; tentative D call: TRBD2 (6 bases). Trimming took 0 bases from V and 0 from J, leaving 11 bases between them. The CDR3 is made up of 16 amino acids. Germline V gene lookup returns CDR1 SGHRS and CDR2 YFSETQ. In nucleotides, the CDR3 is TGCGCCAGCAGCTTGGTAAGCGGACTAAGCACAGATACGCAGTATTTT. It specifies CASSLVSGLSTDTQYF.

This clone was seen once. The rearrangement links TRBV2 to TRBJ2-1; the match to TRBD2 covers 12 bases. The V gene end was trimmed by 8 bases and the J gene end by 6 bases; junction bases not matched to a gene: 5. The germline V gene has CDR1 SNHLY and CDR2 FYNNEI. The CDR3 length is 14 residues. CDR3 coding DNA: TGTGCCAGCGTACCGGGACTAGCGGGCAATGAGCAGTTCTTC. Its protein product is CASVPGLAGNEQFF.

The chain combines TRBV11-2 with TRBJ1-2, with D possibly matching TRBD1 (5 bases). The CDR3 is 15 residues long. V lost 4 bases to trimming and J lost 3 bases, with 15 bases between them. Germline V gives CDR1 SGHAT, CDR2 FQNNGV. CDR3 protein: CASSSWGPRDYGYTF. CDR3 nucleotides: TGTGCCAGCAGCTCGTGGGGACCTAGGGACTATGGCTACACCTTC. Full variable domain (missing parts from reference TRBV11-2 and TRBJ1-2): EAGVAQSPRYKIIEKRQSVAFWCNPISGHATLYWYQQILGQGPKLLIQFQNNGVVDDSQLPKDRFSAERLKGVDSTLKIQPAKLEDSAVYLCASSSWGPRDYGYTFGSGTRLTVV.

The chain recombines TRBV2 with TRBJ2-4; D assignment may be TRBD1 or TRBD2 (6 bases each). This CDR3 has 14 amino acids. The germline V gene encodes CDR1 SNHLY and CDR2 FYNNEI. V lost 3 bases to trimming and J lost 5 bases, with 11 bases between them. Here the CDR3 DNA reads TGTGCCAGCAGTGACTGGGGGGCCGAAAACATTCAGTACTTC. Protein: CASSDWGAENIQYF. The full variable domain, with the rest looked up from reference TRBV2 and TRBJ2-4, is EPEVTQTPSHQVTQMGQEVILRCVPISNHLYFYWYRQILGQKVEFLVSFYNNEISEKSEIFDDQFSVERPDGSNFTLKIRSTKLEDSAMYFCASSDWGAENIQYFGAGTRLSVL.

The rearrangement joins TRBV29-1 to TRBJ2-1; 12 bases are shared with TRBD2. The CDR3 is 13 residues long. CDR1 is SQVTM, CDR2 ANQGSEA, per germline. Trimming took 6 bases from V and 7 from J; bases not matched to a gene: 4. The CDR3, as DNA: TGCAGCGTCCTAGCGGGGGGGCGGAATGAGCAGTTCTTC. Translation: CSVLAGGRNEQFF.

This clone was counted a single time. The rearrangement links TRBV6-5 to TRBJ1-5; TRBD1 is a possible D gene (5 bases). The CDR3 is 16 amino acids. V was pared by 0 bases and J by 1 base, with 10 bases between. The germline gives CDR1 MNHEY, CDR2 SVGAGI. This CDR3 reads CASSYSGTESNQPQHF. The CDR3 DNA reads TGTGCCAGCAGTTACTCAGGGACGGAGAGCAATCAGCCCCAGCATTTT.

J is TRBJ2-2 and V is TRBV27; no clear D gene. Germline V gene sequence: CDR1 MNHEY, CDR2 SMNVEV (reference sequence). The length of the CDR3 is 12 residues. The V end lost 3 bases, the J end lost 5 bases, and 4 bases lay between the germline ends. CDR3 sequence: CASSFRTGELFF. The CDR3 bases are TGTGCCAGCAGTTTTCGGACCGGGGAGCTGTTTTTT.

J is TRBJ2-2 and V is TRBV10-3; 8 positions agree with TRBD2. With 5 bases clipped from V and 1 base from J, the junction kept 6 bases outside the gene matches. Germline CDR1 and CDR2: ENHRY and SYGVKD. The CDR3 has 16 amino acids. The CDR3 loop reads CAISFSAGVNTGELFF. CDR3 bases: TGTGCCATCAGTTTTTCAGCGGGAGTGAACACCGGGGAGCTGTTTTTT.

The genes are TRBV6-6 and TRBJ1-1; D is ambiguous. Germline V CDR1 and CDR2: MNHNY, SVGAGI (reference sequence). V lost 2 bases to trimming and J lost 4 bases, with 11 bases between them. The CDR3 length is 14 residues. The CDR3 here is CASSYTVGFTEAFF. CDR3 DNA: TGTGCCAGCAGTTACACTGTGGGATTCACTGAAGCTTTCTTT.

This chain links TRBV7-3 with TRBJ2-1; 8 bases are shared with TRBD2. Trimming took 3 bases from V and 7 from J; bases not matched to a gene: 8. The CDR3 length is 15 residues. The germline V gene encodes CDR1 SGHTA and CDR2 FQGTGA. CDR3 sequence reads: CASSFGRGASNEQFF. CDR3 nucleotides: TGTGCCAGCAGCTTCGGGCGGGGGGCCTCGAATGAGCAGTTCTTC.

On this clone: One end of the junction does not line up with germline, which may come from a read error. The rearrangement links TRBV5-6 to TRBJ2-1; tentatively, D is TRBD1 (6 bases). The length of the CDR3 is 14 residues. The germline gives CDR1 SGHDT, CDR2 YYEEEE. The CDR3 loop reads CVSSLRGSSEEQFF. The CDR3, as DNA: TGTGTCAGCAGCTTGAGGGGGAGTTCAGAAGAGCAGTTCTTC.

The chain couples TRBV6-5 to TRBJ1-1, with D possibly matching TRBD1 (6 bases). The ends were cut back, 4 bases at V and 3 bases at J, with 15 bases in the middle. CDR3 length: 15 residues. The germline CDR1 and CDR2 sequences are MNHEY and SVGAGI. The CDR3 sequence: CASSSTQGLYTEAFF. The CDR3 nucleotides are TGTGCCAGCAGTTCAACACAGGGCTTGTACACTGAAGCTTTCTTT.

The rearrangement links TRBV15 to TRBJ1-5; D unresolved. Germline assignment: CDR1 LNHNV and CDR2 YYDKDF (reference sequence). CDR3 length: 12 residues. Trimming removed 5 bases from V and 9 bases from J, with 11 bases in between. CDR3 sequence (DNA): TGTGCCACCAGCCCGCCCGGGCTGCCCCAGCATTTT. Its protein product is CATSPPGLPQHF.

The chain is built from TRBV5-1 and TRBJ2-7, with 9 bases lining up with TRBD1. The CDR3 consists of 14 residues. The V segment lost 7 bases and the J segment 3 bases; nucleotides outside the gene matches: 8. The germline V gene has CDR1 SGHRS and CDR2 YFSETQ. The CDR3 protein is CASGETGGIYEQYF. The CDR3 coding sequence is TGCGCCAGCGGGGAGACAGGGGGAATCTACGAGCAGTACTTC.

This clone has only a few counts. The chain couples TRBV9 to TRBJ1-1; weak D call: TRBD1 (5 bases). This CDR3 spans 15 amino acids. Between the trimmed V and J ends, which lost 0 bases and 3 bases, there was a span of 12 bases. Germline V gene lookup returns CDR1 SGDLS and CDR2 YYNGEE. For the CDR3, the DNA is TGTGCCAGCAGCGTAGCGGACACCCTGGACACTGAAGCTTTCTTT. This translates into CASSVADTLDTEAFF.

The rearrangement uses TRBV2 and TRBJ2-1; 7 bases map to TRBD2. V lost 6 bases and J lost 0; bases outside the gene matches: 8. The CDR3 runs to 16 residues. Germline loops: CDR1 SNHLY, CDR2 FYNNEI. The CDR3 coding sequence is TGTGCCAGCAGGGTCGAACCGGGAGGCTCCTACAATGAGCAGTTCTTC. Translation: CASRVEPGGSYNEQFF.

In this sample, this clone turned up once. The chain employs TRBV5-4 and TRBJ2-3, with 11 bases fitting TRBD2. V lost 4 bases and J lost 3; bases outside the gene matches: 7. CDR1 is SGHNT and CDR2 is YYREEE in the germline V gene (reference sequence). This CDR3 comprises 16 residues. The CDR3 DNA reads as TGTGCCAGCAGCCAGCCTAGCGGGGGGCTGACAGATACGCAGTATTTT. Protein: CASSQPSGGLTDTQYF.

This sequence joins TRBV27 and TRBJ2-2; D gene uncertain. The germline V gene encodes CDR1 MNHEY and CDR2 SMNVEV (reference sequence). CDR3 length: 15 amino acids. V dropped 2 bases and J dropped 7 bases, with 14 bases sitting between them. As DNA, the CDR3 is TGTGCCAGCAGTTTAACCGGCAGGTCGAACGGGGAGCTGTTTTTT. Its translation: CASSLTGRSNGELFF.

About this clone: Relative to the germline gene, one junction end is altered; a read error may explain this. The chain joins TRBV6-1 to TRBJ1-3, with D hard to call. Germline CDR1 reads MNHNS; CDR2 reads SASEGT. This CDR3 has 14 residues. The DNA of the CDR3 is TGCCCCTTTGGTACACCCCTCTCTGGAAACACCATATATTTT. Residues: CPFGTPLSGNTIYF.

To note about this clone: One junction end disagrees with the germline gene, perhaps due to a read error. The rearrangement uses TRBV2 and TRBJ1-1, with 11 bases fitting TRBD1. The CDR3 extends over 15 amino acids. Germline CDR1 SNHLY, CDR2 FYNNEI. The CDR3 spells CASSEWGTGGTEAFF. CDR3 sequence (DNA): TGTGCCAGTAGTGAATGGGGGACAGGGGGCACTGAAGCTTTCTTT.

V and J are TRBV25-1 and TRBJ1-2; maybe TRBD1 (5 bases). This CDR3 has 12 amino acids. Trimming took 8 bases from V and 6 from J, leaving 13 bases between them. Per the germline V gene, CDR1 is MGHDK and CDR2 is SYGVNS. CDR3: CASQTGGNGYTF. The CDR3 DNA sequence: TGTGCCAGCCAGACCGGGGGGAATGGCTACACCTTC.

As concerns this clone: A junction end diverges from the germline sequence, so it may reflect a read error. The genes are TRBV7-7 and TRBJ2-3, with TRBD1 identical over 10 bases. Germline V gives CDR1 SSHAT, CDR2 FNYEAQ (reference sequence). This CDR3 has 15 residues. For the CDR3, the DNA is TGTGCTAGCAGCCCCAATGGACAGGGGGCAGATACGCAGTATTTT. This translates into CASSPNGQGADTQYF.

A single count supports this clone. CDR3 in amino acids: CASSQDLWGNTEAFF. CDR3 DNA sequence: TGCGCCAGCAGCCAAGATCTTTGGGGGAACACTGAAGCTTTCTTT. The rearrangement links TRBV4-1 to TRBJ1-1, with D unresolved. CDR1 and CDR2 from the germline V gene are MGHRA and YSYEKL. There are 15 residues in the CDR3. Trimming shortened V by 0 bases and J by 1 base, and 9 bases separated the two germline ends.

The chain uses TRBV19 and TRBJ2-7, with 12 bases aligning to TRBD1. The CDR3 runs 13 residues. J was trimmed by 3 bases and V by 9 bases; bases with no gene match: 3. Germline CDR1 is LNHDA and CDR2 is SQIVND (reference sequence). Here the CDR3 DNA reads TGTGCCAGCGGGACAGGGGGCGTCTACGAGCAGTACTTC. Translation gives CASGTGGVYEQYF. Full variable domain (outside the CDR3, taken from reference TRBV19 and TRBJ2-7): DGGITQSPKYLFRKEGQNVTLSCEQNLNHDAMYWYRQDPGQGLRLIYYSQIVNDFQKGDIAEGYSVSREKKESFPLTVTSAQKNPTAFYLCASGTGGVYEQYFGPGTRLTVT.

The rearrangement uses TRBV19 and TRBJ2-3; TRBD2 might be the D (6 bases). Germline loops: CDR1 LNHDA, CDR2 SQIVND (reference sequence). This CDR3 is 14 amino acids long. The V and J ends lost 6 bases and 0 bases respectively, with 10 bases between them. DNA of the CDR3: TGTGCCAGTAGAGGCGGGACTAGCACAGATACGCAGTATTTT. Its translation: CASRGGTSTDTQYF.

J is TRBJ2-5 and V is TRBV27, with a tentative D call TRBD1 (5 bases). This CDR3 is 15 amino acids long. CDR1 and CDR2 (germline): MNHEY, SMNVEV (reference sequence). Between the trimmed V and J ends, which lost 2 bases and 5 bases, there was a span of 15 bases. The CDR3 DNA reads as TGTGCCAGCAGTTTAAGGACAAGTTTTCCCGAGACCCAGTACTTC. The encoded protein is CASSLRTSFPETQYF.